The T cell receptor beta chain under discussion was sequenced for a study of blood T cell repertoires in COVID-19. Study at large: Samples of COVID-19 (acute and convalescent) were obtained from the United States, Italy and Spain. T cells, B-cell-depleted T cells, or PBMCs provided the cDNA or gDNA that served as material.

From germline, CDR1 is MNHNS and CDR2 SASEGT. Trimming removed 0 bases from V and 7 bases from J; junction bases left unmatched: 10. The CDR3 is made up of 17 amino acids. Original data processing: Amplification from reference gene primers served as the basis for estimated nucleated cell counts. The method was immunoSEQ multiplex PCR; TCRdb's version includes in-frame clones alone and lacks a portion of them. The V and J calls and clone size were taken over from that table, and D and trimming were inferred from the DNA. Seen here are around 80,000 clones, 65% to 90% observed once, and the top ten hold 9.6%. Seattle cases were enrolled at active infection and followed longitudinally.

The sample taken for sequencing was peripheral blood. The TCR originated in a man aged 45-65 years with COVID-19, enrolled during active disease. The gene calls are TRBV6-1 and TRBJ2-3, with 10 nucleotides matching TRBD1. Here the CDR3 reads CASSEARGQGVIHTQYF. CDR3 sequence (DNA): TGTGCCAGCAGTGAAGCGCGTGGACAGGGGGTTATTCATACGCAGTATTTT.